The rows below give T cell receptor beta chains drawn from one sample of a study of blood T cell repertoires in COVID-19. Some clones are missing from TCRdb's copy, which holds only in-frame ones; the method was immunoSEQ multiplex PCR. The sample lists approximately 250,000 clones; 84% were seen once. Sequences were obtained from peripheral blood. The receptor set was obtained from a man between 40 and 49 years old who had recovered from COVID-19. The CDR3 runs from the conserved cysteine through the conserved F or W. A D gene is named only where the DNA matches it firmly. A row's size may be missing; if present it is once, few, many or a size class.

D gene	V gene	clone size	J gene	CDR3 protein	CDR3 DNA
NA	TRBV12-5	NA	TRBJ2-7	CASGLGLTGSYEQYF	TGTGCTAGTGGTTTGGGGCTTACAGGTTCCTACGAGCAGTACTTC
TRBD1	TRBV29-1	NA	TRBJ2-7	CSGLQGRYTYEQYF	TGCAGCGGCCTACAGGGGCGATACACCTACGAGCAGTACTTC
TRBD1	TRBV18	NA	TRBJ2-6	CASSPGTGDGANVLTF	TGTGCCAGCTCACCGGGGACAGGGGATGGGGCCAACGTCCTGACTTTC
TRBD1	TRBV19	NA	TRBJ2-7	CASKESGQLLYEQYF	TGTGCCAGCAAAGAATCGGGACAGTTATTATACGAGCAGTACTTC
NA	TRBV18	NA	TRBJ2-2	CASSPNQGGSGELFF	TGTGCCAGCTCACCGAACCAAGGGGGTAGCGGGGAGCTGTTTTTT
TRBD2	TRBV18	NA	TRBJ2-2	CASSKVAGTNTGELFF	TGTGCCAGCTCTAAAGTAGCGGGAACGAACACCGGGGAGCTGTTTTTT
NA	TRBV20-1	NA	TRBJ1-1	CSACPRSEAFF	TGCAGTGCTTGTCCCAGATCGGAAGCTTTCTTT
TRBD1	TRBV30	NA	TRBJ1-1	CAWRTGIRGFLNTEAFF	TGTGCCTGGAGAACGGGGATCAGGGGGTTTTTGAACACTGAAGCTTTCTTT
NA	TRBV11-3	NA	TRBJ2-3	CASSLGGFRDDTQYF	TGTGCCAGCAGCTTAGGAGGCTTTCGTGACGATACGCAGTATTTT
TRBD2	TRBV18	NA	TRBJ2-1	CASSPDWASGKYNEQFF	TGTGCCAGCTCACCAGATTGGGCTAGCGGGAAATACAATGAGCAGTTCTTC
TRBD2	TRBV4-1	NA	TRBJ2-7	CASSRGLAGKQYEQYF	TGCGCCAGCAGCCGGGGACTAGCGGGGAAGCAATACGAGCAGTACTTC
TRBD2	TRBV27	NA	TRBJ2-3	CASSPLTSGGAADTQYF	TGTGCCAGCAGTCCGCTTACTAGCGGGGGTGCCGCAGATACGCAGTATTTT
NA	TRBV19	NA	TRBJ1-1	CASSIAGSSNTEAFF	TGTGCCAGTAGTATAGCAGGCAGCTCGAACACTGAAGCTTTCTTT
NA	TRBV12-2	NA	TRBJ1-1	CASRSPPGQGIKNTEAFF	TGTGCAAGTCGCTCCCCCCCGGGACAGGGGATCAAGAACACTGAAGCTTTCTTT
TRBD1	TRBV7-2	NA	TRBJ2-7	CASSRGQGLVLSEQYF	TGTGCCAGCAGCCGCGGACAGGGCTTGGTTTTGTCCGAGCAGTACTTC
TRBD2	TRBV5-4	once	TRBJ2-3	CASSRSGSASDTQYF	TGTGCCAGCAGCCGTAGCGGGAGTGCGTCAGATACGCAGTATTTT
NA	TRBV11-2	few	TRBJ2-2	CASSFNFLESGELFF	TGTGCCAGCAGCTTCAACTTTCTAGAATCCGGGGAGCTGTTTTTT
TRBD1	TRBV19	NA	TRBJ1-2	CASRAGTGGSGYGYTF	TGTGCCAGCCGAGCGGGGACAGGGGGCTCGGGTTATGGCTACACCTTC
NA	TRBV3-1/TRBV3-2	NA	TRBJ1-4	CASSRTGSPNEKLFF	TGTGCCAGCAGCCGAACAGGGTCTCCTAATGAAAAACTGTTTTTT
NA	TRBV10-3	NA	TRBJ1-2	CAISESDSLYGYTF	TGTGCCATCAGTGAGTCGGACAGTTTATATGGCTACACCTTC
TRBD2	TRBV11-2	NA	TRBJ2-3	CASSAYSAGAFTDTQYF	TGTGCCAGCAGTGCCTATTCAGCGGGGGCCTTCACAGATACGCAGTATTTT
TRBD1	TRBV7-2	NA	TRBJ2-1	CASGQGPGNEQFF	TGTGCCAGCGGACAGGGCCCTGGGAATGAGCAGTTCTTC
NA	TRBV6-6	NA	TRBJ1-5	CASCPGDRVQPQHF	TGTGCCAGCTGCCCGGGGGATCGGGTTCAGCCCCAGCATTTT
NA	TRBV10-3	NA	TRBJ2-5	CAISVKIWTGRSLETQYF	TGTGCCATCAGTGTGAAAATCTGGACTGGGCGGTCGTTGGAGACCCAGTACTTC
NA	TRBV6-2/TRBV6-3	NA	TRBJ1-2	CASSYFHVGGGYTF	TGTGCCAGCAGTTACTTCCACGTCGGCGGGGGCTACACCTTC
TRBD1	TRBV28	NA	TRBJ1-5	CASSLSGGGNQPQHF	TGTGCCAGCAGTTTATCAGGGGGCGGCAATCAGCCCCAGCATTTT
NA	TRBV2	NA	TRBJ1-4	CASRPTGRAEKLFF	TGTGCCAGCAGACCTACAGGTCGGGCTGAAAAACTGTTTTTT
NA	TRBV27	NA	TRBJ2-7	CASSIGGPYEQYF	TGTGCCAGCAGCATTGGGGGCCCCTACGAGCAGTACTTC
NA	TRBV27	NA	TRBJ2-3	CASSFSQLAPDTQYF	TGTGCCAGCAGTTTCTCTCAACTAGCCCCAGATACGCAGTATTTT
TRBD1	TRBV30	NA	TRBJ1-5	CAWSGGQRNQPQHF	TGTGCCTGGAGCGGGGGACAGAGAAATCAGCCCCAGCATTTT
TRBD1	TRBV6-5	NA	TRBJ1-2	CASRHRDRDGYTF	TGTGCCAGCAGACACCGGGACAGGGACGGCTACACCTTC
NA	TRBV7-9	few	TRBJ2-3	CASSLDKATQYF	TGTGCCAGCAGCTTAGACAAAGCGACGCAGTATTTT
TRBD1	TRBV5-1	NA	TRBJ1-2	CASSLGQGEYGYTF	TGCGCCAGCAGCTTGGGACAGGGGGAATATGGCTACACCTTC
NA	TRBV5-5	NA	TRBJ1-5	CASRWTASNQPQHF	TGTGCCAGCAGGTGGACAGCAAGCAATCAGCCCCAGCATTTT
TRBD2	TRBV4-3	NA	TRBJ2-7	CASSVTPSGRASDEQYF	TGCGCCAGCAGCGTTACCCCTAGCGGGAGGGCCTCGGACGAGCAGTACTTC
NA	TRBV9	NA	TRBJ1-5	CASTLSGQRFPWGPQHF	TGTGCCAGCACCCTGTCGGGACAAAGGTTCCCGTGGGGGCCCCAGCATTTT
NA	TRBV7-6	NA	TRBJ1-1	CASSLAPEGGVTEAFF	TGTGCCAGCAGCTTAGCGCCGGAGGGAGGGGTCACTGAAGCTTTCTTT
NA	TRBV13	NA	TRBJ2-7	CASSLGLAFDEQYF	TGTGCCAGCAGCTTAGGTCTAGCATTCGACGAGCAGTACTTC
TRBD1	TRBV2	few	TRBJ1-5	CASGQAYNQPQHF	TGTGCCAGCGGACAGGCATACAATCAGCCCCAGCATTTT
TRBD2	TRBV11-2	NA	TRBJ2-1	CASSLIRTSGNEQFF	TGTGCCAGCAGCTTAATCAGGACTAGCGGCAATGAGCAGTTCTTC
TRBD1	TRBV6-2/TRBV6-3	NA	TRBJ2-2	CASSYSGDRGFAGELFF	TGTGCCAGCAGTTACTCCGGGGACAGGGGCTTCGCCGGGGAGCTGTTTTTT
NA	TRBV25-1	NA	TRBJ2-4	CASSDVGDWNIQYF	TGTGCCAGCAGTGACGTAGGGGATTGGAACATTCAGTACTTC
NA	TRBV10-1	NA	TRBJ2-1	CASSTGYNEQFF	TGCGCCAGCAGCACAGGGTACAATGAGCAGTTCTTC
NA	TRBV19	once	TRBJ2-6	CASGQGSGANVLTF	TGTGCCAGTGGGCAGGGATCTGGGGCCAACGTCCTGACTTTC
TRBD1	TRBV27	NA	TRBJ2-5	CASSLNRGQTQYF	TGTGCCAGCAGTCTTAACAGGGGACAGACCCAGTACTTC
NA	TRBV9	NA	TRBJ2-7	CASSVDQAGPYEQYF	TGTGCCAGCAGCGTAGACCAGGCAGGGCCCTACGAGCAGTACTTC
TRBD2	TRBV7-8	NA	TRBJ2-7	CASSLRTSGYEQYF	TGTGCCAGCAGCTTGCGGACTAGCGGGTACGAGCAGTACTTC
TRBD2	TRBV3-1/TRBV3-2	NA	TRBJ2-1	CASSRGRASGYNEQFF	TGTGCCAGCAGCCGTGGCAGGGCTAGCGGATACAATGAGCAGTTCTTC
TRBD1	TRBV29-1	NA	TRBJ1-5	CSVGTDIAQPQHF	TGCAGCGTGGGGACAGACATTGCTCAGCCCCAGCATTTT